This entry lists 32 T cell receptor beta chains sequenced from one sample in a study of shared clonotypes between healthy human individuals. Data came from immunoSEQ multiplex PCR; TCRdb stores just in-frame clones and leaves some out. Among hundreds of thousands of clones listed, 96% were seen once. Naive CD8 cells lacked CD45RO, underwent positive selection for CCR7 and left out terminally differentiated effector memory CD45RA+ cells. The specimen was naive CD8+ T cells sorted from blood. The receptors were gathered from a woman in her twenties or thirties in good health.

This clone was detected only once. The V and J genes are TRBV5-5 and TRBJ2-7, with 7 bases aligning to TRBD1. Losses at the gene ends were 7 bases for V and 5 bases for J; bases not matched to a gene: 6. The V gene's germline CDR1 is SGHKS and CDR2 YYEKEE (reference sequence). The CDR3 contains 12 residues. In DNA form, the CDR3 reads TGTGCCAGCTCGACAGGGATCAACGAGCAGTACTTC. This encodes CASSTGINEQYF.

J is TRBJ2-1 and V is TRBV7-9; TRBD2 might be the D (6 bases). This CDR3 region has 16 residues. Trimming removed 5 bases from V and 6 bases from J, with 20 bases in between. The germline V gene has CDR1 SEHNR and CDR2 FQNEAQ (reference sequence). The CDR3 DNA is TGTGCCAGCAGCCCCCCAGTGACCCGGCGGGGCAATGAGCAGTTCTTC. The encoded protein is CASSPPVTRRGNEQFF. Complete variable domain (other parts from reference TRBV7-9 and TRBJ2-1): DTGVSQNPRHKITKRGQNVTFRCDPISEHNRLYWYRQTLGQGPEFLTYFQNEAQLEKSRLLSDRFSAERPKGSFSTLEIQRTEQGDSAMYLCASSPPVTRRGNEQFFGPGTRLTVL.

The CDR3 sequence: CASEGLVSYEQYF. CDR3 nucleotide sequence: TGTGCCAGCGAGGGTCTTGTCTCCTACGAGCAGTACTTC. The rearrangement links TRBV28 to TRBJ2-7, with D maybe TRBD2 (5 bases). The ends were cut back, 8 bases at V and 0 bases at J, with 11 bases in the middle. Germline-derived CDR1 and CDR2 are MDHEN and SYDVKM. The CDR3 is made up of 13 amino acids.

This chain connects TRBV27 to TRBJ1-4, with D perhaps matching TRBD1 (5 bases). Trimming cost V 5 bases and J 6 bases, with 16 bases left between them. The germline V gene has CDR1 MNHEY and CDR2 SMNVEV (reference sequence). This CDR3 spans 15 amino acids. CDR3 sequence (DNA): TGTGCCAGCAGTCCCACCAGGGTTACGGATGAAAAACTGTTTTTT. This encodes CASSPTRVTDEKLFF.

This chain connects TRBV27 to TRBJ2-7; D is perhaps TRBD1 (5 bases). The CDR3 totals 12 residues. Germline values: CDR1 MNHEY, CDR2 SMNVEV (reference sequence). With 6 bases removed from V and 3 bases from J, the gap between germline ends came to 9 bases. CDR3 in DNA: TGTGCCAGCAGGGGGCCTTTCTACGAGCAGTACTTC. Encoded protein: CASRGPFYEQYF.

The chain recombines TRBV5-5 with TRBJ2-7; the match to TRBD2 covers 13 bases. The germline gives CDR1 SGHKS, CDR2 YYEKEE (reference sequence). V trimming: 4 bases; J trimming: 2 bases; junction bases outside the gene matches: 3. The CDR3 has 15 amino acids. The CDR3 coding sequence is TGTGCCAGCAGCACGGGACTAGCGGGAACCTACGAGCAGTACTTC. As protein: CASSTGLAGTYEQYF.

The chain links TRBV6-1 to TRBJ1-5; D not resolved. The CDR3 contains 15 residues. Deletions cut 3 bases from V and 7 bases from J, with 16 bases between. The germline V gene encodes CDR1 MNHNS and CDR2 SASEGT. CDR3 in amino acids: CASSELTGLGQPQHF. The CDR3 nucleotides are TGTGCCAGCAGTGAGCTTACTGGGTTGGGGCAGCCCCAGCATTTT.

The J gene is TRBJ1-5, the V gene TRBV5-1, with 8 bases that match TRBD1. V gave up 3 bases and J gave up 3 bases; unmatched junction bases: 2. CDR1 and CDR2 (germline): SGHRS, YFSETQ. CDR3 length equals 14 residues. The CDR3: CASSSGGSNQPQHF. The DNA for the CDR3 is TGCGCCAGCAGCTCAGGGGGCTCCAATCAGCCCCAGCATTTT.

The chain joins TRBV28 to TRBJ2-7; D may be TRBD1 (6 bases). CDR1 is MDHEN and CDR2 is SYDVKM in the germline V gene. The length of the CDR3 is 13 residues. V was clipped by 1 base and J by 6 bases, with 10 bases between them. This chain's CDR3 is CASSLSPGVEQYF. In nucleotides, the CDR3 is TGTGCCAGCAGTTTATCCCCAGGGGTCGAGCAGTACTTC.

J is TRBJ1-4 and V is TRBV5-8; D call uncertain. CDR1 and CDR2 from the germline V gene are SGHTS and YDEGEE. The CDR3 is 15 residues long. The ends were cut back, 0 bases at V and 3 bases at J, with 9 bases in the middle. CDR3 nucleotide sequence: TGTGCCAGCAGCTTGGTAGCGCAGCCTAATGAAAAACTGTTTTTT. It is translated as CASSLVAQPNEKLFF.

The rearrangement uses TRBV15 and TRBJ2-2; 8 nucleotides line up with TRBD2. This CDR3 is 15 amino acids long. The trim removed 4 bases at V and 6 bases at J, leaving 7 bases unmatched. Germline V gene data show CDR1 as LNHNV and CDR2 as YYDKDF (reference sequence). As DNA, the CDR3 is TGTGCCACCAGCAACGGGGGGGTTGATCCCGGGGAGCTGTTTTTT. Encoded protein: CATSNGGVDPGELFF. The whole variable domain, filled in from reference TRBV15 and TRBJ2-2, reads DAMVIQNPRYQVTQFGKPVTLSCSQTLNHNVMYWYQQKSSQAPKLLFHYYDKDFNNEADTPDNFQSRRPNTSFCFLDIRSPGLGDTAMYLCATSNGGVDPGELFFGEGSRLTVL.

The chain employs TRBV27 and TRBJ2-2; TRBD2 agrees at 8 bases. The V gene end was trimmed by 3 bases and the J gene end by 3 bases; junction bases not matched to a gene: 3. CDR3 length: 15 residues. Germline CDR1 is MNHEY and CDR2 is SMNVEV (reference sequence). In DNA, the CDR3 is TGTGCCAGCAGTTTCACAGCGGGAGACACCGGGGAGCTGTTTTTT. Protein sequence: CASSFTAGDTGELFF.

The rearrangement links TRBV21-1 to TRBJ2-1; TRBD2 reflects the table's D call only, with no check against the DNA. TRBV21-1 is listed as a pseudogene. This CDR3 spans 14 amino acids. Here the CDR3 reads CAGHLIIPYNEQFF. The CDR3 DNA reads TGTGCCGGTCATCTAATAATTCCCTACAATGAGCAGTTCTTC.

The rearrangement uses TRBV19 and TRBJ2-5, with D perhaps assigned TRBD1 or TRBD2 (5 bases each). CDR3 length: 14 amino acids. With 6 bases removed from V and 1 base from J, the gap between germline ends came to 12 bases. Germline V gene sequence: CDR1 LNHDA, CDR2 SQIVND (reference sequence). This chain's CDR3 is CASRATGRQETQYF. The CDR3 DNA follows: TGTGCCAGTAGAGCTACGGGGCGCCAAGAGACCCAGTACTTC. The full variable domain, rest sourced from reference TRBV19 and TRBJ2-5, is DGGITQSPKYLFRKEGQNVTLSCEQNLNHDAMYWYRQDPGQGLRLIYYSQIVNDFQKGDIAEGYSVSREKKESFPLTVTSAQKNPTAFYLCASRATGRQETQYFGPGTRLLVL.

The chain combines TRBV2 with TRBJ2-3; D remains ambiguous. Trimming pared 2 bases from V and 2 bases from J, leaving 11 bases between. CDR1 and CDR2 from the germline V gene are SNHLY and FYNNEI. The CDR3 runs 15 residues. DNA of the CDR3: TGTGCCAGCAGTGAATGGAAGGGCCCCACAGATACGCAGTATTTT. Its translation is CASSEWKGPTDTQYF.

The genes are TRBV6-6 and TRBJ2-7; TRBD1 agrees at 9 bases. With V trimmed by 6 bases and J by 3 bases, 3 bases remained unmatched. The CDR3 loop spans 13 amino acids. Germline V lookup: CDR1 MNHNY, CDR2 SVGAGI (reference sequence). In DNA, the CDR3 is TGTGCCAGCAGGGACAGGGGAAACTACGAGCAGTACTTC. This gives the protein CASRDRGNYEQYF.

The J gene is TRBJ2-7, the V gene TRBV27; weak D call: TRBD2 (6 bases). The CDR3 length is 11 residues. Germline CDR1 reads MNHEY; CDR2 reads SMNVEV (reference sequence). Trimming left V 8 bases short and J 5 bases short, with 10 bases between. The chain's CDR3 is CASPPGDEQYF. CDR3 sequence (DNA): TGTGCCAGCCCGCCGGGGGACGAGCAGTACTTC.

This chain links TRBV28 with TRBJ2-7, with unresolved D. Germline CDR1 is MDHEN and CDR2 is SYDVKM. The CDR3 runs to 12 residues. The V end lost 3 bases, the J end lost 2 bases, and 5 bases lay between the germline ends. This chain's CDR3 is CASSFLAYEQYF. The DNA for the CDR3 is TGTGCCAGCAGTTTTTTGGCCTACGAGCAGTACTTC.

The chain couples TRBV7-2 to TRBJ2-1, with D uncertain. Trimming left V 2 bases short and J 7 bases short, with 9 bases between. The CDR3 totals 13 residues. The V gene's germline CDR1 is SGHTA and CDR2 FQGNSA. CDR3 amino acids: CASSLWLGNEQFF. The CDR3 DNA is TGTGCCAGCAGCTTATGGCTAGGTAATGAGCAGTTCTTC.

The genes are TRBV6-5 and TRBJ2-7, with a weak D call TRBD2 (5 bases). CDR1 and CDR2 (germline): MNHEY, SVGAGI. The CDR3 contains 16 residues. Trimming cost V 0 bases and J 3 bases, with 15 bases left between them. The CDR3 DNA reads as TGTGCCAGCAGTTACTCTTGGTCGCTAGCAGACTACGAGCAGTACTTC. Amino acid sequence: CASSYSWSLADYEQYF.

This chain links TRBV19 with TRBJ2-1; tentatively, D is TRBD2 (7 bases). Deletions cut 7 bases from V and 4 bases from J, with 23 bases between. This CDR3 is 17 amino acids long. Germline V CDR1 and CDR2: LNHDA, SQIVND (reference sequence). CDR3 DNA: TGTGCCAGTACCAATGGGGGGGCAGGGCCCCTTTACAATGAGCAGTTCTTC. It codes for CASTNGGAGPLYNEQFF.

The rearrangement joins TRBV7-9 to TRBJ1-5, with 9 bases that match TRBD1. This CDR3 comprises 14 residues. The germline V gene has CDR1 SEHNR and CDR2 FQNEAQ (reference sequence). With 5 bases clipped from V and 8 bases from J, the junction kept 7 bases outside the gene matches. CDR3 residues: CASSKTGGMEPQHF. CDR3 DNA: TGTGCCAGCAGCAAGACAGGGGGTATGGAGCCCCAGCATTTT.

With regard to this clone: Other DNA sequences of this sample code for an identical CDR3. This CDR3 reads CASSLGPSYEQYF. The CDR3 nucleotides are TGTGCCAGCAGTTTAGGGCCTTCCTACGAGCAGTACTTC. V and J are TRBV27 and TRBJ2-7; D not resolved. CDR1 is MNHEY, CDR2 SMNVEV, per germline (reference sequence). With 2 bases removed from V and 1 base from J, the gap between germline ends came to 6 bases. The CDR3 is 13 amino acids.

This chain joins TRBV13 and TRBJ2-2; D gene ambiguous. The CDR3 runs to 15 residues. Per the germline V gene, CDR1 is PRHDT and CDR2 is FYEKMQ (reference sequence). Trimming pared 3 bases from V and 0 bases from J, leaving 8 bases between. The chain's CDR3 is CASSFASANTGELFF. As DNA, the CDR3 is TGTGCCAGCAGCTTCGCCAGCGCGAACACCGGGGAGCTGTTTTTT.

The V and J genes are TRBV19 and TRBJ2-7; D unclear. Germline CDR1 LNHDA, CDR2 SQIVND (reference sequence). The length of the CDR3 is 14 residues. Trimming stripped 2 bases from V and 0 bases from J, with 8 bases between. DNA for the CDR3: TGTGCCAGTAGTATACGAGAGGTCTCCTACGAGCAGTACTTC. Amino acids: CASSIREVSYEQYF.

The genes are TRBV23-1 and TRBJ2-5; no reliable D call. TRBV23-1 belongs to the ORF category, with a function that is uncertain. Trimming removed 2 bases from V and 4 bases from J, with 14 bases in between. The CDR3 runs 15 residues. The CDR3 protein is CASSQRRPSPETQYF. The DNA for the CDR3 is TGCGCCAGCAGTCAACGGCGGCCTTCCCCAGAGACCCAGTACTTC.

The V and J genes are TRBV10-3 and TRBJ2-1, with 9 positions matching TRBD1. Germline CDR1 ENHRY, CDR2 SYGVKD. Trimming cost V 4 bases and J 2 bases; bases outside gene matches: 15. CDR3 length equals 19 residues. CDR3 sequence: CAISGGAPGQGPTYNEQFF. DNA for the CDR3: TGTGCCATCAGTGGGGGCGCTCCGGGACAGGGCCCTACCTACAATGAGCAGTTCTTC.

The CDR3 loop is CATSSLEWGSHEQYF. The DNA of the CDR3 is TGTGCCACCAGCAGCCTCGAATGGGGGTCCCACGAGCAGTACTTC. This chain uses TRBV15 with TRBJ2-7, with D perhaps given as TRBD1 or TRBD2 (5 bases each). Germline-derived CDR1 and CDR2 are LNHNV and YYDKDF (reference sequence). The CDR3 is 15 amino acids. V shed 3 bases and J shed 5 bases, with 17 bases lying between them.

This sequence joins TRBV15 and TRBJ2-1, with D perhaps matching TRBD1 or TRBD2 (5 bases each). The V gene lost 8 bases and the J gene lost 5 bases, with 22 bases spanning the gap. Germline CDR1 is LNHNV and CDR2 is YYDKDF (reference sequence). The CDR3 contains 16 residues. CDR3 amino acids: CATEQNEYRGNNEQFF. The CDR3 bases are TGTGCCACCGAACAAAACGAATACCGGGGCAACAATGAGCAGTTCTTC.

The gene calls are TRBV10-3 and TRBJ1-1; D remains ambiguous. Between the trimmed V and J ends, which lost 6 bases and 1 base, there was a span of 18 bases. The germline CDR1 and CDR2 sequences are ENHRY and SYGVKD. CDR3 length equals 16 residues. The CDR3 sequence is CAISPPPARTNTEAFF. Here the CDR3 DNA reads TGTGCCATCAGCCCCCCCCCGGCAAGGACGAACACTGAAGCTTTCTTT.

This chain connects TRBV4-1 to TRBJ2-1, with TRBD1 identical over 8 bases. J gave up 9 bases and V 3 bases, and 7 bases lay outside the gene matches. The CDR3 has 14 amino acids. Germline V lookup: CDR1 MGHRA, CDR2 YSYEKL. CDR3 protein: CASSQRQGAGEQFF. The DNA of the CDR3 is TGCGCCAGCAGCCAGAGGCAGGGGGCAGGTGAGCAGTTCTTC.

This chain connects TRBV27 to TRBJ2-1; perhaps D is TRBD1 or TRBD2 (5 bases each). The ends were cut back, 1 base at V and 14 bases at J, with 18 bases in the middle. The germline gives CDR1 MNHEY, CDR2 SMNVEV (reference sequence). The CDR3 is made up of 14 amino acids. The CDR3 nucleotides are TGTGCCAGCAGTTTATGGGGACCCAGAGGAGAGGAGTTCTTC. It translates to CASSLWGPRGEEFF.